One and the same sample provided the 9 T cell receptor beta chains below, sequenced in a study. Cells sorted as Tregs were CD4+, CD25+ and CD127-/low. One entry per CDR3 protein, called by TCRdb with MiXCR from the 5' RACE reads. This table has 62,000 or so distinct CDR3 sequences, roughly 28% appearing once. Specimen: tumor-infiltrating Tregs sorted from the breast tumor. These receptors were collected from a female donor with breast cancer.

Remarks on this clonotype: The final CDR3 position lacks the conserved phenylalanine or tryptophan, pointing to a likely read error. In DNA form, the CDR3 reads TGTGCCAACCGGGACTGGAAGGGCAATGAGCAGTTCTAC. It translates to CANRDWKGNEQFY. The chain joins TRBV6-1 to TRBJ2-1; possible D gene TRBD2, 6 bases. Germline V lookup: CDR1 MNHNS, CDR2 SASEGT. V lost 10 bases and J 6 bases, leaving 16 bases between the germline ends. The CDR3 length is 13 residues.

On this clonotype: A junction end diverges from the germline sequence, so it may reflect a read error. The chain uses TRBV20-1 and TRBJ2-3; 11 bases match TRBD2. This CDR3 comprises 15 residues. The V gene's germline CDR1 is DFQATT and CDR2 SNEGSKA (reference sequence). The DNA of the CDR3 is TGCAGTGCTGAACCGACTAGCGGGGCCTCTAATACGCAGTGTTTT. Amino acids: CSAEPTSGASNTQCF.

The genes are TRBV7-2 and TRBJ2-6, with D unresolved. This CDR3 region has 15 residues. Germline V gene sequence: CDR1 SGHTA, CDR2 FQGNSA. Trimming took 5 bases from V and 2 from J, leaving 10 bases between them. The CDR3, as DNA: TGTGCCAGCAGCGGCCGGACCCCTGGGGCCAACGTCCTGACTTTC. Translation gives CASSGRTPGANVLTF.

Comment on this clonotype: This may be a read error: a much more frequent sequence differs by one nucleotide. The chain employs TRBV20-1 and TRBJ2-3, with D unresolved. Looked up from germline, CDR1 is DFQATT and CDR2 is SNEGSKA (reference sequence). The CDR3 spans 11 residues. This CDR3 reads CSAPKRDTRYF. The DNA of the CDR3 is TGCAGTGCGCCCAAGAGAGATACGCGGTATTTT.

J is TRBJ2-5 and V is TRBV7-2; 14 nucleotides align to TRBD2. V lost 4 bases to trimming and J lost 9 bases; unmatched junction nucleotides: 7. Germline loops: CDR1 SGHTA, CDR2 FQGNSA. This CDR3 region has 15 residues. The CDR3 nucleotides read TGTGCCAGCAGCTCGGGACTAGCGGGGGCCGAGGCCCAGTACTTC. Its translation is CASSSGLAGAEAQYF.

CDR3 loop: CSAIGSLPEQYF. In nucleotides, the CDR3 is TGCAGTGCTATCGGGAGTCTCCCCGAGCAGTACTTC. The chain recombines TRBV20-1 with TRBJ2-7, with D maybe TRBD2 (6 bases). Per germline, CDR1 DFQATT and CDR2 SNEGSKA (reference sequence). V was pared by 4 bases and J by 6 bases, with 13 bases between. The CDR3 has 12 residues.

The chain employs TRBV10-3 and TRBJ2-3; 8 nucleotides agree with TRBD2. This CDR3 has 15 residues. The V and J ends lost 5 bases and 1 base, in that order; junction bases with no gene match: 5. The germline CDR1 and CDR2 sequences are ENHRY and SYGVKD. The CDR3 region is CAISKSAGGTDTQYF. CDR3 coding DNA: TGTGCCATCAGTAAATCAGCGGGGGGCACAGATACGCAGTATTTT.

This clonotype was found a few times. The CDR3 reads CASSQADTNSGNTIYF. CDR3 bases: TGTGCCAGCAGCCAAGCTGACACGAACTCTGGAAACACCATATATTTT. The rearrangement joins TRBV4-2 to TRBJ1-3; no clear D gene. With 1 base removed from V and 0 bases from J, the gap between germline ends came to 10 bases. Germline CDR1 and CDR2: LGHNA and YNFKEQ. There are 16 residues in the CDR3.

This sequence joins TRBV29-1 and TRBJ1-1; 8 bases match TRBD1. CDR1 is SQVTM, CDR2 ANQGSEA, per germline. CDR3 length: 14 amino acids. The trim removed 6 bases at V and 1 base at J, leaving 7 bases unmatched. CDR3 nucleotide sequence: TGCAGCGTCCGGGACAGGCTGGCGAACACTGAAGCTTTCTTT. Amino acid sequence: CSVRDRLANTEAFF.